These T cell receptor beta chains were read from a single sample in a study of CD8 T cells in Susac syndrome. TCRdb ran MiXCR on the immunoSEQ multiplex PCR reads and lists one entry per CDR3 protein. The sample lists approximately 110,000 distinct CDR3 sequences; roughly 95% were seen once. The sequenced sample was CD4+ T cells from PBMCs. The receptors here all came from a human donor in good health. CDR3s include the opening cysteine and the closing phenylalanine or tryptophan. Fields, in order: CDR3 protein, V gene.

CDR3 protein: CSAADGLYNEQFF; V gene: TRBV29-1
CDR3 protein: CASSPPGGNYEQYF; V gene: TRBV6-2/TRBV6-3
CDR3 protein: CSAGREGPYEQYF; V gene: TRBV20-1
CDR3 protein: CASRYDRGLVNEQFF; V gene: TRBV11-2
CDR3 protein: CASSQGTSAREQYF; V gene: TRBV4-1
CDR3 protein: CASSQGDTDTQYF; V gene: TRBV3-1
CDR3 protein: CASSQYRGLNTEAFF; V gene: TRBV4-1
CDR3 protein: CASSVQAGNTIYF; V gene: TRBV5-1
CDR3 protein: CASSLAGGLLTGELFF; V gene: TRBV27
CDR3 protein: CASSLSWGRYEQYF; V gene: TRBV28